The TCR beta chain under discussion was sequenced for a study of cytomegalovirus exposure and HLA in healthy donors. Worth noting for this clone: Its antigen remains unidentified.

Study-wide results and caveats: Associated with cytomegalovirus, according to the listing, were some 180 TCR beta chains. Presence/absence analysis assumed near-uniform sequencing depth across donors. A link between a missense DCLRE1C variant and TCR beta V- and J-gene trimming emerged from a later analysis.

Trimming removed 4 bases at V and 2 bases at J, with 12 bases between. Germline values: CDR1 SGHTS, CDR2 YDEGEE. The CDR3 sequence is 14 residues long. Use of 60 Vbeta and 13 Jbeta primers characterized the PCR. Assay used: immunoSEQ multiplex PCR; TCRdb lists only in-frame clones, some missing. The sample contains around 150,000 clones, roughly 85% of which appear only once. Input material: PBMCs. This chain joins TRBV5-8 and TRBJ1-1; D is perhaps TRBD1 (6 bases). The receptor's source is a man aged 35 to 55 in good health and CMV-seronegative. This CDR3 reads CASSPEQGNTEAFF. CDR3 in DNA: TGTGCCAGCAGCCCGGAACAGGGAAACACTGAAGCTTTCTTT.